The table lists the clone carrying this T cell receptor (beta chain) with many counts. This specimen comes from a study of early T cells in non-severe SARS-CoV-2 infection. CDR1 and CDR2 from the germline V gene are LGHNA and YSLEER. V was clipped by 1 base and J by 6 bases, with 7 bases between them. This CDR3 is 13 amino acids long. Individual cDNA molecules were tagged with unique molecular identifiers, the study reported. From the 5' RACE reads, TCRdb called clonotypes with MiXCR, one entry per CDR3 protein. The sample includes around 44,000 distinct CDR3 sequences, 7.7% of them seen just once. Sequencing was done on a sample of whole blood. The genes are TRBV4-3 and TRBJ2-1; either TRBD1 or TRBD2 may fit D (5 bases each). This sequence originates from an adult who was a healthcare worker with PCR-confirmed SARS-CoV-2 infection or an uninfected control (not recorded which). In nucleotides, the CDR3 is TGCGCCAGCAGCCAAGCAGGGAGCAATGAGCAGTTCTTC. It codes for CASSQAGSNEQFF.